The following is a T cell receptor (beta chain) sequence with its context. No antigen is known for it. PCR involved 60 Vbeta and 13 Jbeta primers. Data came from immunoSEQ multiplex PCR; TCRdb stores just in-frame clones and leaves some out. The profile shows about 270,000 clones, about nine tenths of them singletons. This sample was taken from a study of cytomegalovirus exposure and HLA in healthy donors. Study-wide findings and caveats: In most subjects, TCR beta sequences reportedly gave accurate predictions of HLA-A and HLA-B alleles.

The TCR sequence derives from a man aged 35-49 years in good health and CMV-seropositive. The source material was PBMCs.

Written as DNA, the CDR3 is TGTGCCAGCAGTCCGAGTTTCTTTGGCTACACCTTC. As protein: CASSPSFFGYTF. The chain recombines TRBV27 with TRBJ1-2; D is ambiguous. Deletions cut 5 bases from V and 7 bases from J, with 11 bases between. The CDR3 loop spans 12 amino acids. Germline V gene sequence: CDR1 MNHEY, CDR2 SMNVEV (reference sequence).